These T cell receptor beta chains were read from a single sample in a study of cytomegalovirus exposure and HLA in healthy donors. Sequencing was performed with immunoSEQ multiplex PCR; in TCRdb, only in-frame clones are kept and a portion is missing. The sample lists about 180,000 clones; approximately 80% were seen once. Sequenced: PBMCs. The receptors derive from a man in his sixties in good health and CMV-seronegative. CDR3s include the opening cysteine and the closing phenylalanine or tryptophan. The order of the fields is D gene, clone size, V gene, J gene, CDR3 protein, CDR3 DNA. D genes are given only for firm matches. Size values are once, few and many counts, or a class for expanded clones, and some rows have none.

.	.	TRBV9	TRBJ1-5	CASSLTPNQPQHF	TGTGCCAGCAGCTTAACACCAAATCAGCCCCAGCATTTT
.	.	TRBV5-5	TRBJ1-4	CASKKRGGGDEKLFF	TGTGCCAGCAAAAAACGGGGGGGTGGAGATGAAAAACTGTTTTTT
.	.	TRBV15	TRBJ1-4	CATSRGGLTFNEKLFF	TGTGCCACCAGCAGAGGGGGACTGACGTTTAATGAAAAACTGTTTTTT
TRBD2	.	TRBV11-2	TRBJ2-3	CASSLAPAGGPSTDTQYF	TGTGCCAGCAGCTTAGCTCCAGCGGGGGGGCCTAGCACAGATACGCAGTATTTT
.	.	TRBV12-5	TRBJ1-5	CASGLVRGSSFGDQPQHF	TGTGCTAGTGGTTTGGTACGAGGCAGTTCCTTTGGAGATCAGCCCCAGCATTTT
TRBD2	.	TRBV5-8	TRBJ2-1	CASSYLRGGGPTDEQFF	TGTGCCAGCAGCTACCTCCGGGGGGGAGGGCCTACCGATGAGCAGTTCTTC
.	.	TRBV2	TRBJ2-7	CASSDAGSSYEQYF	TGTGCCAGCAGTGATGCGGGTTCTTCCTACGAGCAGTACTTC
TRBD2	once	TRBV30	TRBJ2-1	CAWSVQATSGGGEQFF	TGTGCCTGGAGTGTACAGGCAACTAGCGGAGGAGGTGAGCAGTTCTTC
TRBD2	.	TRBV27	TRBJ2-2	CASSPTGLAGDTFKNTGELFF	TGTGCCAGCAGTCCAACGGGACTAGCGGGGGATACTTTCAAGAACACCGGGGAGCTGTTTTTT
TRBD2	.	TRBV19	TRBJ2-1	CASSRLAGGPGSYNEQFF	TGTGCCAGTAGCAGACTAGCGGGAGGGCCGGGCTCCTACAATGAGCAGTTCTTC
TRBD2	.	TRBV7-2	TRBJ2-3	CASSLQRGPTDTQYF	TGTGCCAGCAGCCTTCAGCGGGGCCCCACAGATACGCAGTATTTT
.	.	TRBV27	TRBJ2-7	CASSLSMDGGQYF	TGTGCCAGCAGTTTATCTATGGACGGGGGGCAGTACTTC
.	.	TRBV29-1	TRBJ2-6	CSVEERSSGANVLTF	TGCAGCGTTGAAGAACGCAGTTCTGGGGCCAACGTCCTGACTTTC
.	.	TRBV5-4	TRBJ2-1	CASSQGARHYNEQFF	TGTGCCAGCAGCCAAGGCGCGAGGCACTACAATGAGCAGTTCTTC
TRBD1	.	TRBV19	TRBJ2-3	CASSTLRTGGTDTQYF	TGTGCCAGTAGTACGTTGAGGACAGGGGGCACAGATACGCAGTATTTT
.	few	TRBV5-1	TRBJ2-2	CASTLAALNTGELFF	TGCGCCAGCACCTTAGCGGCTCTGAACACCGGGGAGCTGTTTTTT
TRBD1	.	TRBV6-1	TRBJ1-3	CASSAWDRGTSRSGNTIYF	TGTGCCAGCAGTGCCTGGGACAGGGGAACATCTCGCTCTGGAAACACCATATATTTT
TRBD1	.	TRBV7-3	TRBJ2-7	CASSFGQGPMYEQYF	TGTGCCAGCAGCTTCGGACAGGGACCGATGTACGAGCAGTACTTC
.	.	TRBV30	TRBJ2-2	CAWSVHAGNTGELFF	TGTGCCTGGAGTGTACATGCGGGAAACACCGGGGAGCTGTTTTTT
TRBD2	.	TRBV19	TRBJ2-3	CASSSTGTTTDTQYF	TGTGCCAGTAGTTCCACCGGGACTACCACAGATACGCAGTATTTT
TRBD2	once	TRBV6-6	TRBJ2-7	CASSYPAGGFEQYF	TGTGCCAGCAGTTACCCAGCGGGAGGTTTCGAGCAGTACTTC
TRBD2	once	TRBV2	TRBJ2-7	CASSESRMSGVHEQYF	TGTGCCAGCAGTGAATCCCGAATGAGCGGGGTTCACGAGCAGTACTTC
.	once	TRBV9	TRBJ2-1	CASSIGGDTEQFF	TGTGCCAGCAGCATAGGGGGGGATACTGAGCAGTTCTTC
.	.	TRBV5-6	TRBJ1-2	CASSFQGNYGYTF	TGTGCCAGCAGCTTCCAGGGGAACTATGGCTACACCTTC
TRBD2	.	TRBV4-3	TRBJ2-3	CASSQDGPGLARGGSTDTQYF	TGCGCCAGCAGCCAAGACGGACCGGGACTAGCGAGGGGGGGGAGCACAGATACGCAGTATTTT
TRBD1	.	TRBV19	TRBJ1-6	CASSLFPRTGHNSPLHF	TGTGCCAGTAGCCTTTTTCCCCGGACAGGTCATAATTCACCCCTCCACTTT
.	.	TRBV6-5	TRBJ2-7	CASSYLQTYEQYF	TGTGCCAGCAGTTACTTGCAGACCTACGAGCAGTACTTC
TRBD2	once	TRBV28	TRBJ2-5	CASSFDPGLGQETQYF	TGTGCCAGCAGTTTCGACCCGGGACTAGGACAAGAGACCCAGTACTTC
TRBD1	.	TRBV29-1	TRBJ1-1	CSVHRGSYTEAFF	TGCAGCGTTCACAGGGGTTCATACACTGAAGCTTTCTTT
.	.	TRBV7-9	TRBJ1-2	CASSPDTPYGYTF	TGTGCCAGCAGCCCGGACACTCCATATGGCTACACCTTC
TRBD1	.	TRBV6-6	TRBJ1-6	CASLDRGDSPLHF	TGTGCCAGTCTTGACAGGGGGGACTCACCCCTCCACTTT
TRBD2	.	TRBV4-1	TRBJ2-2	CASSRTSLLIAGELFF	TGCGCCAGCAGTCGGACTAGTTTATTGATCGCCGGGGAGCTGTTTTTT
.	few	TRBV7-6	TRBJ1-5	CASSDLRGSPQHF	TGTGCCAGCAGCGATCTTCGAGGCTCGCCCCAGCATTTT
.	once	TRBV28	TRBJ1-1	CASSETDSKNTEAFF	TGTGCCAGCAGTGAAACAGACAGTAAGAACACTGAAGCTTTCTTT
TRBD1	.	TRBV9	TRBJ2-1	CASSAPTGEQHNEQFF	TGTGCCAGCAGCGCCCCGACAGGGGAGCAGCACAATGAGCAGTTCTTC
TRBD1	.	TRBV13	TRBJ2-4	CASSGGTGEGKNIQYF	TGTGCCAGCAGCGGGGGGACAGGGGAGGGCAAAAACATTCAGTACTTC
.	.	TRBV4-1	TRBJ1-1	CASSQREGGLNTEAFF	TGCGCCAGCAGCCAACGGGAGGGGGGTCTTAACACTGAAGCTTTCTTT
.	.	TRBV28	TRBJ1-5	CASSQTGEQPQHF	TGTGCCAGCTCCCAAACGGGTGAGCAGCCCCAGCATTTT
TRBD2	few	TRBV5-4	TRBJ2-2	CASSLGTSSGELFF	TGTGCCAGCAGCTTGGGGACTAGCTCCGGGGAGCTGTTTTTT
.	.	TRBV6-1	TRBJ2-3	CASSFRGANTDTQYF	TGTGCCAGCAGTTTCCGGGGGGCGAACACAGATACGCAGTATTTT
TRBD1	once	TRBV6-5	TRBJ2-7	CASKGTGSSYEQYF	TGTGCCAGCAAGGGGACAGGGAGCTCCTACGAGCAGTACTTC
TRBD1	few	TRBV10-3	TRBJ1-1	CAIRGGQGLNTEAFF	TGTGCCATCAGGGGGGGACAGGGTTTGAACACTGAAGCTTTCTTT
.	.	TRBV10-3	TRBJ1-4	CAISGTGDEKLFF	TGTGCCATCAGCGGGACTGGGGATGAAAAACTGTTTTTT
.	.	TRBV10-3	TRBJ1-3	CAIREDTYSGNTIYF	TGTGCCATCAGGGAGGACACCTACTCTGGAAACACCATATATTTT
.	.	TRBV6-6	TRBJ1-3	CASAQTQGGNTIYF	TGTGCCAGCGCGCAGACCCAGGGCGGAAACACCATATATTTT
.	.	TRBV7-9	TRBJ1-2	CASSLVQGAYGYTF	TGTGCCAGCAGCTTAGTACAGGGTGCCTATGGCTACACCTTC
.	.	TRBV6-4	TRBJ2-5	CASSDSSPEEETQYF	TGTGCCAGCAGTGACTCTAGCCCAGAGGAAGAGACCCAGTACTTC
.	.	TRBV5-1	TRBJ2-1	CASSLAQTYNEQFF	TGCGCCAGCAGCTTGGCCCAGACCTACAATGAGCAGTTCTTC
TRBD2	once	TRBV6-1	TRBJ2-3	CASSEGRLAGFSDTQYF	TGTGCCAGCAGTGAAGGGAGACTAGCGGGTTTTTCAGATACGCAGTATTTT
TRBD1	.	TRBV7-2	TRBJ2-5	CASSPWTGETQYF	TGTGCCAGCAGCCCTTGGACAGGGGAGACCCAGTACTTC
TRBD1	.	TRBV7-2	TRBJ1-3	CASSIYRGAGNTIYF	TGTGCCAGCAGCATATACAGGGGGGCGGGAAACACCATATATTTT
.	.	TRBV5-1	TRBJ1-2	CASSLGAGLTNYGYTF	TGCGCCAGCAGCTTGGGGGCAGGGTTGACCAACTATGGCTACACCTTC